Sequencing of this TCR beta chain was carried out in a study of shared clonotypes between healthy human individuals. Study context: A few men and two women, aged 18 to 49, were donors.

Trimming removed 6 bases from V and 7 bases from J, with 16 bases in between. This CDR3 has 15 residues. The germline V gene has CDR1 MDHEN and CDR2 SYDVKM. TCRdb's copy holds only in-frame clones and misses some; the assay was immunoSEQ multiplex PCR. The sample lists around 940,000 clones, less than 85% occurring once. This rearrangement joins TRBV28 to TRBJ1-6; D not resolved. The TCR sequence derives from a man aged 18-30 years in good health. Material: memory CD4+ T cells sorted from blood. Subset described: CD45RA-negative fraction. The CDR3 sequence is CASSSDIRVNSPLHF. CDR3 coding DNA: TGTGCCAGCAGCTCTGACATTCGGGTCAATTCACCCCTCCACTTT.